This T cell receptor beta chain was sequenced for a study of blood T cell repertoires in COVID-19. Sequencing was performed with immunoSEQ multiplex PCR; in TCRdb, only in-frame clones are kept and a portion is missing. The sample records 150,000 to 200,000 clones, roughly 73% being singletons. Germline CDR1 LGHDT, CDR2 YNNKEL (reference sequence). Deletions cut 1 base from V and 0 bases from J, with 16 bases between. The CDR3 consists of 17 residues. The sequence derives from a woman of 80 years or more with active or convalescent COVID-19. Sequencing was carried out using peripheral blood. The chain joins TRBV3-1 (or the pseudogene TRBV3-2) to TRBJ2-7, with D possibly TRBD2 on 5 matching bases. The CDR3 DNA sequence: TGTGCCAGCAGCCAAGCCCGTCCTACGGGATACTCCTACGAGCAGTACTTC. It encodes CASSQARPTGYSYEQYF.